The entry below describes one TCR beta chain. CDR1 and CDR2 from the germline V gene are MDHEN and SYDVKM. The CDR3 loop spans 16 amino acids. Trimming cost V 5 bases and J 1 base, with 15 bases left between them. These data originate in a study of blood T cell repertoires in COVID-19. On the study more broadly: PBMCs, B-cell-depleted T cells, or T cells were the source of the cDNA or gDNA that made up the material.

Sequencing was performed with immunoSEQ multiplex PCR; in TCRdb, only in-frame clones are kept and a portion is missing. The sample contains roughly 90,000 clones, approximately 88% of which appear only once. The chain uses TRBV28 and TRBJ2-1, with TRBD2 as a possible D gene (5 bases). This sequence originates from a woman of 80 years or more with active or convalescent COVID-19. The material sequenced was peripheral blood. In nucleotides, the CDR3 is TGTGCCAGCAGTCCCCCTGCTAGGAGGTCCTACAATGAGCAGTTCTTC. It is translated as CASSPPARRSYNEQFF.